These T cell receptor beta chains were read from a single sample in a study of cytotoxic CD8 clonotypes in ibrutinib-treated CLL. TCRdb keeps only in-frame clones here, not all; method: immunoSEQ multiplex PCR. The profile shows roughly 200,000 clones, roughly 73% of them singletons. Sequencing used PBMCs, obtained after 12 months of ibrutinib treatment. The receptors stem from a human donor with chronic lymphocytic leukemia. Both conserved end residues are part of each CDR3. A D gene is named only where the DNA matches it firmly. The size of a clone is reported for some rows only, either as once, few or many, or as a class for expanded clones.

d_gene: TRBD1; j_gene: TRBJ2-7; abundance: NA; v_gene: TRBV5-1; len: 15; CDR3aa: CASSLLGTGTYEQYF; CDR3nt: TGCGCCAGCAGCTTGCTCGGGACAGGGACCTACGAGCAGTACTTC
d_gene: NA; j_gene: TRBJ1-6; abundance: NA; v_gene: TRBV5-1; len: 16; CDR3aa: CASSLVTSSYNSPLHF; CDR3nt: TGCGCCAGCAGCTTGGTAACGAGCTCCTATAATTCACCCCTCCACTTT
d_gene: NA; j_gene: TRBJ2-7; abundance: NA; v_gene: TRBV25-1; len: 16; CDR3aa: CASSAGTGLSLYEQYF; CDR3nt: TGTGCCAGCAGTGCGGGGACGGGGCTATCTCTATACGAGCAGTACTTC
d_gene: TRBD2; j_gene: TRBJ2-7; abundance: NA; v_gene: TRBV25-1; len: 15; CDR3aa: CASSESAGGNYEQYF; CDR3nt: TGTGCCAGCAGTGAATCGGCGGGAGGGAACTACGAGCAGTACTTC
d_gene: TRBD1; j_gene: TRBJ1-1; abundance: NA; v_gene: TRBV5-4; len: 17; CDR3aa: CASSSPYRQGAITEAFF; CDR3nt: TGTGCCAGCAGCTCCCCCTACCGACAGGGGGCGATCACTGAAGCTTTCTTT
d_gene: TRBD1; j_gene: TRBJ2-1; abundance: few; v_gene: TRBV5-1; len: 12; CDR3aa: CASSPDRGHGFF; CDR3nt: TGCGCCAGCAGCCCGGACAGGGGCCATGGATTCTTC
d_gene: NA; j_gene: TRBJ1-1; abundance: NA; v_gene: TRBV7-9; len: 13; CDR3aa: CASSPMGDTEAFF; CDR3nt: TGTGCCAGCAGCCCGATGGGGGACACTGAAGCTTTCTTT
d_gene: NA; j_gene: TRBJ2-1; abundance: NA; v_gene: TRBV7-9; len: 15; CDR3aa: CASSLAAYLGDEQFF; CDR3nt: TGTGCCAGCAGCTTAGCGGCCTACCTGGGGGATGAGCAGTTCTTC
d_gene: NA; j_gene: TRBJ2-6; abundance: few; v_gene: TRBV27; len: 9; CDR3aa: CASGGVLTF; CDR3nt: TGTGCCAGCGGCGGCGTCCTGACTTTC
d_gene: NA; j_gene: TRBJ1-5; abundance: NA; v_gene: TRBV4-1; len: 18; CDR3aa: CASSHPPTRESSSQPQHF; CDR3nt: TGCGCCAGCAGCCACCCTCCGACTAGGGAGAGTAGCAGTCAGCCCCAGCATTTT
d_gene: NA; j_gene: TRBJ1-4; abundance: NA; v_gene: TRBV19; len: 15; CDR3aa: CASSTIQGSGEKLFF; CDR3nt: TGTGCCAGTAGTACCATACAGGGATCGGGGGAAAAACTGTTTTTT
d_gene: TRBD1; j_gene: TRBJ2-7; abundance: NA; v_gene: TRBV2; len: 13; CDR3aa: CASMRTGAGEQYF; CDR3nt: TGTGCCAGCATGCGGACAGGTGCCGGGGAGCAGTACTTC
d_gene: TRBD1; j_gene: TRBJ1-2; abundance: NA; v_gene: TRBV12-5; len: 17; CDR3aa: CASGLTTQDRGGYGYTF; CDR3nt: TGTGCTAGTGGTTTGACTACACAAGACAGGGGAGGCTATGGCTACACCTTC
d_gene: TRBD2; j_gene: TRBJ2-5; abundance: NA; v_gene: TRBV9; len: 16; CDR3aa: CASSVGTSVFQETQYF; CDR3nt: TGTGCCAGCAGCGTCGGGACTAGCGTTTTCCAAGAGACCCAGTACTTC
d_gene: NA; j_gene: TRBJ2-7; abundance: NA; v_gene: TRBV18; len: 11; CDR3aa: CASSATDEQYF; CDR3nt: TGTGCCAGCTCCGCGACGGACGAGCAGTACTTC
d_gene: NA; j_gene: TRBJ1-4; abundance: NA; v_gene: TRBV29-1; len: 15; CDR3aa: CSGPDSPSTNEKLFF; CDR3nt: TGCAGCGGGCCGGACAGTCCCTCAACTAATGAAAAACTGTTTTTT
d_gene: TRBD1; j_gene: TRBJ2-4; abundance: once; v_gene: TRBV29-1; len: 14; CDR3aa: CSVGGTGVKNIQYF; CDR3nt: TGCAGCGTGGGTGGGACAGGGGTCAAAAACATTCAGTACTTC
d_gene: NA; j_gene: TRBJ2-7; abundance: NA; v_gene: TRBV9; len: 13; CDR3aa: CASSVDWSYEQYF; CDR3nt: TGTGCCAGCAGCGTGGACTGGTCCTACGAGCAGTACTTC
d_gene: TRBD2; j_gene: TRBJ2-1; abundance: once; v_gene: TRBV4-1; len: 16; CDR3aa: CASSQLSGRNPGEQFF; CDR3nt: TGCGCCAGCAGCCAACTTAGCGGGCGGAACCCAGGTGAGCAGTTCTTC
d_gene: NA; j_gene: TRBJ1-3; abundance: NA; v_gene: TRBV30; len: 15; CDR3aa: CAWNGQFSSGNTIYF; CDR3nt: TGTGCCTGGAATGGGCAGTTTAGCTCTGGAAACACCATATATTTT
d_gene: TRBD1; j_gene: TRBJ2-1; abundance: NA; v_gene: TRBV25-1; len: 15; CDR3aa: CASRAVDRAYNEQFF; CDR3nt: TGTGCCAGCAGGGCCGTGGACAGGGCATACAATGAGCAGTTCTTC
d_gene: NA; j_gene: TRBJ2-3; abundance: NA; v_gene: TRBV27; len: 17; CDR3aa: CASSSIHSGGSTDTQYF; CDR3nt: TGTGCCAGCAGTTCCATTCATTCCGGCGGAAGCACAGATACGCAGTATTTT
d_gene: TRBD1; j_gene: TRBJ1-2; abundance: few; v_gene: TRBV5-1; len: 15; CDR3aa: CASSSEMTGGFGYTF; CDR3nt: TGCGCCAGCAGCTCGGAGATGACAGGGGGCTTTGGCTACACCTTC
d_gene: NA; j_gene: TRBJ1-1; abundance: NA; v_gene: TRBV4-1; len: 14; CDR3aa: CASSFGTQNTEAFF; CDR3nt: TGCGCCAGCAGCTTCGGGACCCAGAACACTGAAGCTTTCTTT
d_gene: TRBD1; j_gene: TRBJ1-5; abundance: once; v_gene: TRBV5-6; len: 16; CDR3aa: CASSLFTDRGPQPQHF; CDR3nt: TGTGCCAGCAGCTTATTTACGGACAGGGGTCCGCAGCCCCAGCATTTT
d_gene: NA; j_gene: TRBJ1-6; abundance: NA; v_gene: TRBV27; len: 14; CDR3aa: CASSYGHQLSPLHF; CDR3nt: TGTGCCAGCAGTTACGGCCACCAGTTGTCACCCCTCCACTTT
d_gene: TRBD1; j_gene: TRBJ2-3; abundance: NA; v_gene: TRBV7-2; len: 13; CDR3aa: CASRLTGGHTQYF; CDR3nt: TGTGCCAGCAGGCTGACAGGGGGACATACGCAGTATTTT
d_gene: NA; j_gene: TRBJ2-5; abundance: NA; v_gene: TRBV9; len: 11; CDR3aa: CASSARAAQYF; CDR3nt: TGTGCCAGCAGCGCCAGAGCGGCCCAGTACTTC
d_gene: TRBD1; j_gene: TRBJ2-7; abundance: once; v_gene: TRBV7-3; len: 13; CDR3aa: CASSSDRTYEQYF; CDR3nt: TGTGCCAGCAGCTCGGACAGGACCTACGAGCAGTACTTC
d_gene: TRBD1; j_gene: TRBJ1-1; abundance: NA; v_gene: TRBV28; len: 13; CDR3aa: CASRTTGGTEAFF; CDR3nt: TGTGCCAGCAGGACCACAGGGGGAACTGAAGCTTTCTTT
d_gene: NA; j_gene: TRBJ2-7; abundance: NA; v_gene: TRBV2; len: 15; CDR3aa: CASSEWVGGLLEQYF; CDR3nt: TGTGCCAGCAGTGAGTGGGTGGGGGGTCTACTTGAGCAGTACTTC
d_gene: NA; j_gene: TRBJ2-2; abundance: NA; v_gene: TRBV7-2; len: 13; CDR3aa: CASSLVGPGELFF; CDR3nt: TGTGCCAGCAGCTTAGTAGGCCCCGGGGAGCTGTTTTTT
d_gene: NA; j_gene: TRBJ2-1; abundance: NA; v_gene: TRBV20-1; len: 10; CDR3aa: CSARRASQFF; CDR3nt: TGCAGTGCTAGGCGGGCTTCGCAGTTCTTC
d_gene: NA; j_gene: TRBJ2-3; abundance: few; v_gene: TRBV18; len: 13; CDR3aa: CASSPPSTDTQYF; CDR3nt: TGTGCCAGCTCACCTCCCTCCACAGATACGCAGTATTTT
d_gene: NA; j_gene: TRBJ2-2; abundance: NA; v_gene: TRBV2; len: 13; CDR3aa: CASSLALGGELFF; CDR3nt: TGTGCCAGCAGTCTTGCGTTGGGCGGGGAGCTGTTTTTT
d_gene: NA; j_gene: TRBJ2-7; abundance: NA; v_gene: TRBV5-1; len: 15; CDR3aa: CASSVAGAQGYEQYF; CDR3nt: TGCGCCAGCAGCGTTGCGGGGGCGCAGGGTTACGAGCAGTACTTC
d_gene: TRBD1; j_gene: TRBJ1-4; abundance: NA; v_gene: TRBV29-1; len: 11; CDR3aa: CSVPQGAKLFF; CDR3nt: TGCAGCGTGCCACAGGGGGCGAAACTGTTTTTT
d_gene: TRBD2; j_gene: TRBJ2-3; abundance: NA; v_gene: TRBV13; len: 15; CDR3aa: CASSRTRMSTDTQYF; CDR3nt: TGTGCCAGCAGCCGGACTAGAATGAGCACAGATACGCAGTATTTT
d_gene: TRBD1; j_gene: TRBJ2-5; abundance: NA; v_gene: TRBV19; len: 14; CDR3aa: CASRPAGGAGTQYF; CDR3nt: TGTGCCAGTAGACCCGCAGGGGGCGCAGGGACCCAGTACTTC
d_gene: TRBD1; j_gene: TRBJ1-4; abundance: once; v_gene: TRBV7-6; len: 15; CDR3aa: CASSRMQGAREKLFF; CDR3nt: TGTGCCAGCAGCCGGATGCAGGGGGCGCGGGAAAAACTGTTTTTT
d_gene: TRBD2; j_gene: TRBJ2-1; abundance: once; v_gene: TRBV29-1; len: 14; CDR3aa: CSVSHGSSGNEQFF; CDR3nt: TGCAGCGTTTCCCATGGTTCTAGCGGCAATGAGCAGTTCTTC
d_gene: NA; j_gene: TRBJ1-5; abundance: NA; v_gene: TRBV28; len: 16; CDR3aa: CASSLGPGRGNQPQHF; CDR3nt: TGTGCCAGCAGTTTGGGTCCGGGGAGAGGAAATCAGCCCCAGCATTTT
d_gene: TRBD2; j_gene: TRBJ2-3; abundance: NA; v_gene: TRBV10-1; len: 14; CDR3aa: CASSEVAGEGTQYF; CDR3nt: TGCGCCAGCAGTGAGGTAGCGGGAGAGGGCACGCAGTATTTT
d_gene: NA; j_gene: TRBJ2-7; abundance: NA; v_gene: TRBV4-2; len: 13; CDR3aa: CASSQGRAYEQYF; CDR3nt: TGTGCCAGCAGCCAAGGGAGAGCCTACGAGCAGTACTTC
d_gene: NA; j_gene: TRBJ1-2; abundance: NA; v_gene: TRBV7-9; len: 15; CDR3aa: CASSLARDLNYGYTF; CDR3nt: TGTGCCAGCAGCTTAGCTCGGGACCTCAACTATGGCTACACCTTC
d_gene: NA; j_gene: TRBJ1-3; abundance: NA; v_gene: TRBV5-5; len: 16; CDR3aa: CASSLEGTPSGNTIYF; CDR3nt: TGTGCCAGCAGCTTGGAGGGGACCCCCTCTGGAAACACCATATATTTT
d_gene: NA; j_gene: TRBJ2-2; abundance: NA; v_gene: TRBV6-5; len: 14; CDR3aa: CASSYGPGTGELFF; CDR3nt: TGTGCCAGCAGTTACGGGCCCGGGACCGGGGAGCTGTTTTTT
d_gene: NA; j_gene: TRBJ2-1; abundance: many; v_gene: TRBV6-1; len: 12; CDR3aa: CASRDGAGEQFF; CDR3nt: TGTGCCAGCCGGGACGGTGCAGGCGAGCAGTTCTTC
d_gene: NA; j_gene: TRBJ1-3; abundance: NA; v_gene: TRBV4-1; len: 15; CDR3aa: CASSQAQVSGNTIYF; CDR3nt: TGCGCCAGCAGCCAAGCACAGGTCTCTGGAAACACCATATATTTT
d_gene: NA; j_gene: TRBJ1-4; abundance: NA; v_gene: TRBV9; len: 11; CDR3aa: CASGKNEKLFF; CDR3nt: TGTGCCAGCGGCAAAAATGAAAAACTGTTTTTT
d_gene: NA; j_gene: TRBJ2-3; abundance: NA; v_gene: TRBV15; len: 13; CDR3aa: CATSGWGTDTQYF; CDR3nt: TGTGCCACCAGCGGGTGGGGCACAGATACGCAGTATTTT